A single sample is the source of the 15 T cell receptor beta chains below, sequenced in a study of beta chain features in type 1 diabetes. Study results and limitations: Type 1 diabetes patients showed a moderate but significant shortening of TCRB CDR3s in all four CD4+ subsets.

Every bit of the isolated RNA underwent reverse transcription, so sequencing read expressed TCRB transcripts. This table comes from immunoSEQ multiplex PCR, and its TCRdb copy is limited to in-frame clones, with some not included. The sample has hundreds of thousands of clones; roughly a tenth are singletons. What these receptors recognize is not known. Specimen: naive CD4+ T cells from blood. The receptors stem from a man aged 25 to 40 with type 1 diabetes.

This chain links TRBV29-1 with TRBJ2-7; D remains ambiguous. The germline V gene encodes CDR1 SQVTM and CDR2 ANQGSEA. Trimming pared 6 bases from V and 7 bases from J, leaving 16 bases between. The CDR3 runs 12 residues. In DNA, the CDR3 is TGCAGCGTACCTGGGCCAATCGGAGAGCAGTACTTC. Its protein is CSVPGPIGEQYF.

DNA of the CDR3: TGTGCCAGCTGGGGGACAGGGGGTTACTATGAGCAGTTCTTC. The encoded protein is CASWGTGGYYEQFF. The chain joins TRBV2 to TRBJ2-1, with 11 bases lining up with TRBD1. Germline V gene lookup returns CDR1 SNHLY and CDR2 FYNNEI. The CDR3 is 14 residues long. V lost 8 bases to trimming and J lost 8 bases; unmatched junction nucleotides: 8. Full variable domain (remainder filled in from reference TRBV2 and TRBJ2-1): EPEVTQTPSHQVTQMGQEVILRCVPISNHLYFYWYRQILGQKVEFLVSFYNNEISEKSEIFDDQFSVERPDGSNFTLKIRSTKLEDSAMYFCASWGTGGYYEQFFGPGTRLTVL.

About this clone: The same CDR3 can be traced to other DNA sequences in this sample. CDR3 sequence (DNA): TGTGCCAGCAGTTTAGGGGGCTCATCCTACGAGCAGTACTTC. Its protein is CASSLGGSSYEQYF. The gene calls are TRBV28 and TRBJ2-7; possibly TRBD1 for D (6 bases). This CDR3 region has 14 residues. V dropped 2 bases and J dropped 1 base, with 9 bases sitting between them. Per germline, CDR1 MDHEN and CDR2 SYDVKM.

The chain recombines TRBV29-1 with TRBJ2-1; weak D call: TRBD1 (6 bases). The CDR3 totals 13 residues. Trimming took 2 bases from V and 4 from J, leaving 9 bases between them. CDR1 is SQVTM, CDR2 ANQGSEA, per germline. Here the CDR3 reads CSVERDIYNEQFF. CDR3 DNA sequence: TGCAGCGTTGAAAGGGACATATACAATGAGCAGTTCTTC.

This clone was found a few times. The rearrangement joins TRBV18 to TRBJ2-1; 9 bases map to TRBD1. The V and J ends lost 3 bases and 8 bases, in that order; junction bases with no gene match: 5. From germline, CDR1 is KGHSH and CDR2 LQKENI. The CDR3 totals 14 residues. CDR3 in DNA: TGTGCCAGCTCACCCGGGACAGGGTTGGATGAGCAGTTCTTC. Translating gives CASSPGTGLDEQFF.

The rearrangement links TRBV28 to TRBJ2-1; TRBD2 matches at 14 bases. The CDR3 has 16 residues. The V gene end was trimmed by 2 bases and the J gene end by 12 bases; junction bases not matched to a gene: 9. Germline values: CDR1 MDHEN, CDR2 SYDVKM. CDR3 sequence (DNA): TGTGCCAGCAGTTTACCCCGACTAGCGGGGGGGACGGGGCAGTTCTTC. Its translation is CASSLPRLAGGTGQFF.

V gene TRBV30 combines with J gene TRBJ2-5; TRBD2 aligns across 7 bases. There are 14 residues in the CDR3. The germline gives CDR1 GTSNPN, CDR2 SVGIG (reference sequence). After removal of 4 bases from V and 5 bases from J, the junction contained 10 bases not matched to a gene. CDR3 sequence reads: CAWTPRTSGETQYF. For the CDR3, the DNA is TGTGCCTGGACCCCACGGACTAGTGGCGAGACCCAGTACTTC.

This clone was detected a few times. V and J are TRBV27 and TRBJ2-3; 9 bases fit TRBD2. The CDR3 contains 14 residues. CDR1 is MNHEY, CDR2 SMNVEV, per germline (reference sequence). The ends lost 6 bases at V and 0 bases at J; junction bases unmatched: 1. Written as DNA, the CDR3 is TGTGCCAGCAGACTAGCGGGTAGCACAGATACGCAGTATTTT. Protein sequence: CASRLAGSTDTQYF.

In this sample, this clone turned up a few times. This sequence joins TRBV5-4 and TRBJ1-4, with D possibly TRBD1 on 5 matching bases. The V end was cut by 4 bases, the J end by 5 bases, with 9 bases between. Germline V gene lookup returns CDR1 SGHNT and CDR2 YYREEE (reference sequence). The CDR3 spans 13 residues. The CDR3 region has the DNA TGTGCCAGCAGCCCACGGGGGAATGAAAAACTGTTTTTT. Translated, it gives CASSPRGNEKLFF.

This chain joins TRBV7-2 and TRBJ2-7, with TRBD2 identical over 7 bases. Losses at the gene ends were 5 bases for V and 6 bases for J; bases not matched to a gene: 13. There are 15 residues in the CDR3. Germline V lookup: CDR1 SGHTA, CDR2 FQGNSA. The DNA of the CDR3 is TGTGCCAGCAGCCTCGGGGGGATCGGGCTGGTCGAGCAGTACTTC. Amino acid sequence: CASSLGGIGLVEQYF.

This clone was found a few times. The chain employs TRBV7-2 and TRBJ2-5; 8 nucleotides match TRBD1. The CDR3 extends over 14 amino acids. V lost 3 bases, J lost 4 bases, and 4 bases stayed unmatched. Germline CDR1 and CDR2: SGHTA and FQGNSA. DNA of the CDR3: TGTGCCAGCAGCTTTACCACAGGGGGAGAGACCCAGTACTTC. It specifies CASSFTTGGETQYF. Using reference TRBV7-2 and TRBJ2-5 for the parts outside the CDR3, the full variable domain is GAGVSQSPSNKVTEKGKDVELRCDPISGHTALYWYRQSLGQGLEFLIYFQGNSAPDKSGLPSDRFSAERTGGSVSTLTIQRTQQEDSAVYLCASSFTTGGETQYFGPGTRLLVL.

The chain employs TRBV5-1 and TRBJ2-7, with a possible D match to TRBD2 (6 bases). Trimming pared 0 bases from V and 2 bases from J, leaving 9 bases between. Germline V gene data show CDR1 as SGHRS and CDR2 as YFSETQ. This CDR3 has 14 amino acids. CDR3 sequence reads: CASSLGDFTYEQYF. For the CDR3, the DNA is TGCGCCAGCAGCTTGGGGGACTTCACCTACGAGCAGTACTTC.

The sample holds a few counts of this clone. This chain joins TRBV5-4 and TRBJ2-5; TRBD2 might be the D (6 bases). Germline lookup yields CDR1 SGHNT and CDR2 YYREEE (reference sequence). Trimming took 4 bases from V and 4 from J, leaving 11 bases between them. The CDR3 spans 13 residues. CDR3 region: CASSPGGSETQYF. The CDR3 DNA follows: TGTGCCAGCAGCCCCGGGGGTTCAGAGACCCAGTACTTC.

The chain links TRBV7-2 to TRBJ1-2, with D tentatively TRBD1 (6 bases). Germline CDR1 is SGHTA and CDR2 is FQGNSA. The CDR3 sequence is 12 residues long. V was shortened by 5 bases and J by 5 bases, with 9 bases between the two germline ends. The CDR3 protein is CASSAGQYGYTF. In nucleotides, the CDR3 is TGTGCCAGCAGCGCCGGACAGTATGGCTACACCTTC. The complete variable domain, with remaining parts taken from reference TRBV7-2 and TRBJ1-2, reads GAGVSQSPSNKVTEKGKDVELRCDPISGHTALYWYRQSLGQGLEFLIYFQGNSAPDKSGLPSDRFSAERTGGSVSTLTIQRTQQEDSAVYLCASSAGQYGYTFGSGTRLTVV.

This clone occurred a few times. The rearrangement links TRBV5-1 to TRBJ1-2, with a weak D call TRBD1 (5 bases). V gave up 4 bases and J gave up 3 bases, with 13 bases separating them. Germline CDR1 and CDR2: SGHRS and YFSETQ. CDR3 length equals 14 residues. CDR3 amino acids: CASSPAGVHYGYTF. The DNA of the CDR3 is TGCGCCAGCAGCCCGGCGGGGGTCCACTATGGCTACACCTTC.